This T cell receptor (beta chain) stems from a study of T cell responses to AZD1222 COVID-19 vaccine. Notes on the study in general: Two AZD1222 administrations were followed by greater Spike-specific TCR breadth and depth. After the peak T cell response, and only then, were repertoires sampled. The donor group comprised mostly white British people and more females; the analysis possibly underestimated clonal diversity. AZD1222 recipients seropositive at baseline numbered only six or seven.

Assay: immunoSEQ multiplex PCR; the TCRdb copy retains only in-frame clones and omits some. The data show about 100,000 clones, about 83% seen once. Trimming cost V 3 bases and J 1 base; bases outside gene matches: 6. The CDR3 contains 16 residues. Per germline, CDR1 SGDLS and CDR2 YYNGEE. This clone has just a few counts. Its specificity is unknown. The TCR originated in an adult in good health. The sequencing used peripheral blood, collected on day 0 of AZD1222 vaccination. The V gene is TRBV9, the J gene TRBJ1-1, with 10 positions matching TRBD1. The CDR3: CASSGDRGVPNTEAFF. CDR3 sequence (DNA): TGTGCCAGCAGCGGGGACAGGGGAGTACCGAACACTGAAGCTTTCTTT.